The entry below gives a single T cell receptor beta chain sequence along with its context. The antigen is unknown. The data originate from a study of radiotherapy plus CTLA-4 blockade in lung cancer. Study summary: Across the patients, objective responses occurred in 18%, and disease control in 30% to 40%.

General study results and limits: There was expansion of tumor-derived TCR clones in blood after radiotherapy plus ipilimumab. Best predicting response, reportedly, were early blood T cell clone dynamics, with interferon-beta.

CDR1 and CDR2 from the germline V gene are SGHNT and YYREEE (reference sequence). The CDR3 is made up of 13 amino acids. V gave up 4 bases and J gave up 9 bases; unmatched junction bases: 5. CTLA-4 blockade using ipilimumab, together with focal radiation, was received by patients with chemo-refractory metastatic non-small-cell lung cancer. The method was immunoSEQ multiplex PCR; TCRdb's version includes in-frame clones alone and lacks a portion of them. This sample has roughly 100,000 clones, with under 90% found just once. This receptor was obtained from a human donor with non-small cell lung cancer that progressed on radiotherapy plus ipilimumab. Some clones in this sample may be carry-over from other donors' samples. V is TRBV5-4 and J is TRBJ2-4; 9 positions match TRBD2. The material was peripheral blood, obtained from a patient treated with radiotherapy plus ipilimumab. In nucleotides, the CDR3 is TGTGCCAGCAGCCTGGAAGCGGGGGGCATTCAGTACTTC. As protein: CASSLEAGGIQYF.